This TCR beta chain was identified during a study of cytomegalovirus exposure and HLA in healthy donors. This PCR relied on a set of 60 Vbeta primers and 13 Jbeta primers. The data were produced by immunoSEQ multiplex PCR, yet TCRdb's version contains in-frame clones alone and is incomplete. The sample includes tens of thousands of clones, approximately 78% of them seen just once. The study's findings and limits: Most sequenced TCRs were rare (though some public TCRs occurred in many donors). Several of the most significant clusters appeared linked to common viral pathogens, based on a later analysis.

CDR3 length: 17 amino acids. V was cut by 5 bases and J by 6 bases, with 23 bases left in between. Germline V CDR1 and CDR2: SGHVS, FNYEAQ. Notes on this clone: The antigen is not known.

Sequencing was performed on PBMCs. J is TRBJ2-1 and V is TRBV7-6; tentative D call: TRBD2 (7 bases). This clonotype originated in a woman in her 40s in good health and CMV-seropositive. This CDR3 is CASSRPGRGASVNEQFF. In nucleotides, the CDR3 is TGTGCCAGCAGCCGCCCCGGTCGGGGGGCAAGTGTCAATGAGCAGTTCTTC.